This TCR beta chain was recorded in a study of human thymus T cells. V shed 0 bases, J shed 2 bases, and the junction held 12 bases outside the gene matches. The CDR3 contains 17 residues. Looked up from germline, CDR1 is GTSNPN and CDR2 is SVGIG (reference sequence). Thymic tissue was derived from resections collected during corrective heart surgery. All donors were healthy Finnish infants who were undergoing corrective surgery to treat congenital heart defects. Study results and caveats: Gene usage for V and J segments appeared biased in thymic and blood repertoires. Related research reported highly overlapping thymic repertoires among unrelated individuals.

Concerning this clone itself: Its specificity is unknown.

Assay: immunoSEQ multiplex PCR; the TCRdb copy retains only in-frame clones and omits some. The sample shows tens of thousands of clones, 85% to 95% of them seen only once. The chain combines TRBV30 with TRBJ2-7; the match to TRBD1 covers 8 bases. This TCR was sampled from a girl younger than two with a congenital heart defect but otherwise immunologically healthy. Sequenced: thymus tissue. Here the CDR3 reads CAWSVYRGNFPTYEQYF. CDR3 coding DNA: TGTGCCTGGAGTGTCTACAGGGGGAATTTCCCCACCTACGAGCAGTACTTC.